This entry features one TCR beta chain sequence. This sample was taken from a study of blood T cell repertoires in COVID-19. Whole-study context: The samples span acute and convalescent COVID-19 from the United States, Italy and Spain. T cells, B-cell-depleted T cells, or PBMCs supplied cDNA or gDNA.

CDR3 length: 15 residues. Germline values: CDR1 SGHRS, CDR2 YFSETQ. V was clipped by 0 bases and J by 4 bases; unmatched bases: 3. Per the authors' pipeline: Amplification of reference gene primers was used by the study to estimate nucleated cell counts. TCRdb keeps only in-frame clones here, not all; method: immunoSEQ multiplex PCR. From that table come the V and J calls and clone size; the DNA was used to work out D and trimming. Here the sample spans 140,000 to 150,000 clones, 85% to 90% being singletons. This sequence was found in a woman aged 45-59 years with active or convalescent COVID-19. The V call is TRBV5-1, the J call TRBJ2-1; TRBD1 matches 8 bases. What was sequenced was peripheral blood. The CDR3 coding sequence is TGCGCCAGCAGCTTGGAAGGGACAGGTTACAATGAGCAGTTCTTC. It translates to CASSLEGTGYNEQFF.